What follows are 12 T cell receptor beta chains derived from one specimen sequenced in a study of blood T cell repertoires in COVID-19. This table comes from immunoSEQ multiplex PCR, and its TCRdb copy is limited to in-frame clones, with some not included. The sample shows 200,000 to 250,000 clones, 65% to 85% of them seen only once. Sequencing was done on a sample of peripheral blood. These receptor sequences come from a human donor in a cohort sampled during active COVID-19.

The chain uses TRBV30 and TRBJ2-1; TRBD2 matches at 9 bases. The CDR3 has 15 amino acids. Germline CDR1 and CDR2: GTSNPN and SVGIG (reference sequence). The ends lost 3 bases at V and 3 bases at J; junction bases unmatched: 6. The CDR3 coding sequence is TGTGCCTGGAGCACGGGACTAGCTTTCTACAATGAGCAGTTCTTC. Encoded protein: CAWSTGLAFYNEQFF.

This chain uses TRBV28 with TRBJ1-2; possibly TRBD1 for D (5 bases). Looked up from germline, CDR1 is MDHEN and CDR2 is SYDVKM. This CDR3 has 17 amino acids. Trimming left V 8 bases short and J 2 bases short, with 24 bases between. The CDR3 sequence is CASVYGGRAIRNYGYTF. CDR3 sequence (DNA): TGTGCCAGCGTGTACGGCGGCAGGGCTATTCGGAACTATGGCTACACCTTC.

This clone was picked up one time. Other nucleotide sequences in the sample specify the same CDR3. The chain has TRBV4-1 and TRBJ2-2, with TRBD2 as a possible D gene (5 bases). Germline V gene sequence: CDR1 MGHRA, CDR2 YSYEKL. The CDR3 runs 16 residues. V was trimmed by 1 base and J by 1 base, leaving 10 bases between them. The CDR3 here is CASSQGVGENTGELFF. The CDR3 coding sequence is TGCGCCAGCAGCCAAGGGGTCGGGGAGAACACCGGGGAGCTGTTTTTT.

The chain carries TRBV5-1 and TRBJ2-1; TRBD1 might be the D (6 bases). Germline lookup yields CDR1 SGHRS and CDR2 YFSETQ. Trimming left V 0 bases short and J 3 bases short, with 7 bases between. The CDR3 loop spans 14 amino acids. The CDR3 DNA reads TGCGCCAGCAGCTTGGGGGACATCTACAATGAGCAGTTCTTC. The encoded protein is CASSLGDIYNEQFF. Drawing the rest from reference TRBV5-1 and TRBJ2-1, the complete variable domain is KAGVTQTPRYLIKTRGQQVTLSCSPISGHRSVSWYQQTPGQGLQFLFEYFSETQRNKGNFPGRFSGRQFSNSRSEMNVSTLELGDSALYLCASSLGDIYNEQFFGPGTRLTVL.

V gene TRBV28 combines with J gene TRBJ1-3; D is possibly TRBD1 (5 bases). This CDR3 contains 13 residues. Trimming took 3 bases from V and 8 from J, leaving 11 bases between them. Germline V gene lookup returns CDR1 MDHEN and CDR2 SYDVKM. CDR3 sequence reads: CASSFARADTIYF. CDR3 coding DNA: TGTGCCAGCAGTTTTGCCAGGGCGGACACCATATATTTT.

The gene calls are TRBV6-4 and TRBJ1-1, with a possible D match to TRBD1 (6 bases). V was trimmed by 4 bases and J by 5 bases, leaving 11 bases between them. CDR1 and CDR2 from the germline V gene are MRHNA and SNTAGT. CDR3 length equals 13 residues. CDR3 coding DNA: TGTGCCAGCAGTGCCAGCAGGGGTACTGAAGCTTTCTTT. Its protein is CASSASRGTEAFF.

V gene TRBV7-2 combines with J gene TRBJ2-2, with D possibly being TRBD1 (6 bases). Germline V lookup: CDR1 SGHTA, CDR2 FQGNSA. CDR3 length: 18 amino acids. The germline V and J ends were trimmed by 4 bases and 4 bases, with 22 bases remaining between them. The chain's CDR3 is CASSSRPEDSPFTGELFF. DNA for the CDR3: TGTGCCAGCAGCTCCCGCCCGGAGGACAGCCCATTCACCGGGGAGCTGTTTTTT.

In nucleotides, the CDR3 is TGTGCCAGCAGCTTGGGCAGGGGAGATTCACCCCTCCACTTT. Encoded protein: CASSLGRGDSPLHF. The rearrangement joins TRBV5-4 to TRBJ1-6; weak D call: TRBD1 (6 bases). The CDR3 extends over 14 amino acids. Germline loops: CDR1 SGHNT, CDR2 YYREEE (reference sequence). Trimming stripped 0 bases from V and 8 bases from J, with 9 bases between.

CDR3: CASSSGENTEAFF. The CDR3 DNA reads TGTGCCAGCAGCTCAGGGGAAAACACTGAAGCTTTCTTT. This chain uses TRBV11-2 with TRBJ1-1; maybe TRBD1 (6 bases). Germline V lookup: CDR1 SGHAT, CDR2 FQNNGV. This CDR3 contains 13 residues. Trimming removed 4 bases at V and 2 bases at J, with 8 bases between.

This chain joins TRBV2 and TRBJ2-1; 8 bases fit TRBD2. Germline CDR1 and CDR2: SNHLY and FYNNEI. V lost 9 bases to trimming and J lost 8 bases; unmatched junction nucleotides: 12. The CDR3 is 14 amino acids. The CDR3 reads CASQLAVSAHEQFF. CDR3 in DNA: TGTGCCAGTCAACTAGCGGTGAGTGCCCATGAGCAGTTCTTC.

The chain uses TRBV18 and TRBJ1-3; D is unclear. Germline CDR1 KGHSH, CDR2 LQKENI. The CDR3 totals 12 residues. V shed 7 bases and J shed 0 bases, with 4 bases lying between them. Here the CDR3 DNA reads TGTGCCAGCTTAGACTCTGGAAACACCATATATTTT. This codes for CASLDSGNTIYF.

This clone was observed at least ten times. This rearrangement joins TRBV19 to TRBJ1-2; 8 nucleotides agree with TRBD1. CDR3 length equals 13 residues. Germline V CDR1 and CDR2: LNHDA, SQIVND (reference sequence). The J segment lost 6 bases and the V segment lost 6 bases, leaving 6 bases of the junction unmatched. The CDR3 nucleotides read TGTGCCAGTAGATTACAGGGGGTTGATGGCTACACCTTC. Translated, it gives CASRLQGVDGYTF.